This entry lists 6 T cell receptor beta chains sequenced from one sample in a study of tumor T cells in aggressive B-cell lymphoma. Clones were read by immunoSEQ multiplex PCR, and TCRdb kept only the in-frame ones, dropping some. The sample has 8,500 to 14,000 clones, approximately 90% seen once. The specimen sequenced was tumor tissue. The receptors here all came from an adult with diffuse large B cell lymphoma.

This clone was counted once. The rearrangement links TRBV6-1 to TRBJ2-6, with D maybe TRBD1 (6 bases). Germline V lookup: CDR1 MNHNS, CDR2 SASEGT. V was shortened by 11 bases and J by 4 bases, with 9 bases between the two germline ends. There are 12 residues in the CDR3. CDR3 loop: CASGVGANVLTF. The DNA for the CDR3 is TGTGCCTCAGGGGTGGGGGCCAACGTCCTGACTTTC.

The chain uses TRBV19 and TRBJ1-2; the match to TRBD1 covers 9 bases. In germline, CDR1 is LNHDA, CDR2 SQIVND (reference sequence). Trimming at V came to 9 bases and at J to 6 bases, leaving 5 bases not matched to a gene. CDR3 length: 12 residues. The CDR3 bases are TGTGCCAGCTCGGGACAGGGTGATGGCTACACCTTC. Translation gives CASSGQGDGYTF.

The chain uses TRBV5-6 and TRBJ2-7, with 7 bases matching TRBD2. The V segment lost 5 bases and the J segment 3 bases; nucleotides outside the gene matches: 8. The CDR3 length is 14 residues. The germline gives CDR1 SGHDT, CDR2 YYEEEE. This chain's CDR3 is CASSLTPSGYEQYF. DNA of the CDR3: TGTGCCAGCAGTCTCACCCCTAGCGGCTACGAGCAGTACTTC. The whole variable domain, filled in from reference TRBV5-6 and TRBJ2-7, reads DAGVTQSPTHLIKTRGQQVTLRCSPKSGHDTVSWYQQALGQGPQFIFQYYEEEERQRGNFPDRFSGHQFPNYSSELNVNALLLGDSALYLCASSLTPSGYEQYFGPGTRLTVT.

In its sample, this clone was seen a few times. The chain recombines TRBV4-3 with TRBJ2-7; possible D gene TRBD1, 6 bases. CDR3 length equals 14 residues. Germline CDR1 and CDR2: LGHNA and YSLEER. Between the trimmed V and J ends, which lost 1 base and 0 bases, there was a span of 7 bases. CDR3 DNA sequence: TGCGCCAGCAGCCAAGGGACAGCCTCCTACGAGCAGTACTTC. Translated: CASSQGTASYEQYF.

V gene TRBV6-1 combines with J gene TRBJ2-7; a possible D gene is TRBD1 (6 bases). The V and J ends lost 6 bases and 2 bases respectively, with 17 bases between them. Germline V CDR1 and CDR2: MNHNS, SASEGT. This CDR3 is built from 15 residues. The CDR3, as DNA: TGTGCCAGCAGACCCAAGACAGGTATTACCTACGAGCAGTACTTC. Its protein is CASRPKTGITYEQYF.

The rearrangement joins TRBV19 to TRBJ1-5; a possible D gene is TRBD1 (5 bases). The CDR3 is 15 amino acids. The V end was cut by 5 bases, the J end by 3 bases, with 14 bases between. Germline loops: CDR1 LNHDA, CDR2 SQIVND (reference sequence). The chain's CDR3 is CASSLGTSLNQPQHF. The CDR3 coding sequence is TGTGCCAGTAGTCTCGGGACTAGCCTCAATCAGCCCCAGCATTTT.